This paragraph reports one T cell receptor beta chain. Its antigen remains undetermined. No per-base quality is available; no much larger clone lies one base away. This sample is part of a study of shared clonotypes between healthy human individuals (dated by TCRdb to between 2020 and 2021). Notes on the research overall: The cohort included three men and a couple of women between 18 and 49 years of age. The study deeply sequenced blood TCR repertoires of about 5 healthy adults to estimate repertoire size and the extent of clonotype sharing between individuals. Leukapheresis yielded between about 0.94 and 9 billion PBMCs per donor. For each donor, CD4 naive and CD4 memory were each run on three plates, CD8 naive on two plates, and CD8 memory on one plate. To increase sequencing depth and limit assay-specific biases, TCR repertoire library preparation and sequencing were carried out by different laboratories using diverse techniques.

Donors were healthy HIV-negative adults with no recently reported acute infections or vaccinations. Only Caucasian adults living in Nashville, Tennessee, USA were represented among the donors. CD4+ T cells were enriched by magnetic negative selection, after which naive cells were positively selected on CD45RA and the negative fraction was taken as the memory subset. After blood collection by leukapheresis, PBMCs were isolated using Ficoll-Histopaque density gradient centrifugation and then cryopreserved in the vapor phase of liquid nitrogen. Analytical flow cytometry was used to check the purity and quantity of every magnetically sorted T cell population. From each sorted fraction, genomic DNA was isolated and quantified by UV absorbance on a Nanodrop 2000c. On the study overall, not on this receptor specifically: Compared with non-shared clonotypes, clonotypes shared by all four sorted-subset donors had higher generation probabilities. Approximately 5% of naive CD4, 3.5% of naive CD8, about 2.5% of memory CD4, and over 0.35% of memory CD8 clonotypes were shared across a few donors. Pairwise subsampling led to the expectation that sequencing depth would affect the degree of clonotype sharing among donors. Incomplete sequencing was indicated by rarefaction of sorted-subset datasets, despite the large sequencing depth. Sampling was restricted to blood, and TCR repertoires in tissues likely differ from the TCR repertoires found in blood. Because the study included only a small number of donors, the genetic and exposure-history diversity represented was limited. Estimated clonotype richness was generally larger for naive than for memory subsets.

The CDR3 spans 17 residues, from the cysteine through the phenylalanine. The kept DNA is CDR3 alone, 51 bases in frame from the first base. V is trimmed back by 0 bases and J by 6 bases, and the junction contains 6 bases that no gene match accounts for. The germline V gene encodes CDR1 LGHNA and CDR2 YSLEER. TCR CDR3 regions were amplified from genomic DNA by multiplex PCR using the deep immunoSEQ assay. Extracted genomic DNA from each cell subset was spread evenly across all wells of several immunoSEQ 96-well plates, with each plate serving as a replicate. For sorted subsets, 200 to 250 ng of genomic DNA, equivalent to 25,000 to 35,000 T cell genomes, went into each replicate PCR. Purified libraries were quantified with a Qubit 3.0 fluorometer, sized on a Bioanalyzer 2100, and re-quantified with the KAPA Library Quantification kit. Each immunoSEQ 96-well plate was sequenced on its own single-read 150-cycle Illumina NextSeq 550 flow cell. The authors' pipeline ran thus. Because the immunoSEQ output held only junctional sequences and lacked quality scores, the filtering could not match the filtering applied to full-length reads. To assign V/J genes and CDR3, sequences were annotated against IMGT germline references using PyIR, a Python wrapper for IgBLAST v1.9. Reads with weak V/J assignments (E-value above 1e-6), missing CDR3, stop codons, out-of-frame junctions, or ambiguous translated residues were removed. V3J clonotypes were defined by identical inferred V gene, J gene, and CDR3 amino acid sequence. Percentage overlap between repertoires was computed as shared unique clonotypes divided by the size of the smaller repertoire. Repertoire richness was assessed with RTK rarefaction, the Chao1 estimator, and Recon v2.1 estimates of unobserved clonotypes. For all TCRbeta clonotypes obtained by the gDNA method from four donors, generation probabilities were computed with OLGA. In its TCRdb copy, this immuneACCESS table keeps in-frame sequences only and misses some clones. Where compared with another copy, unresolved V genes explain less than half of these, and the others have no known cause. The DNA gave D and trimming, while V, J and clone size come from that table. This sample holds approximately 1.5 million clones; 98% were observed only once. The ten largest clones capture 0.4% to 0.55% of the sample.

Recombination joined TRBV4-3 with TRBJ2-3; 13 nucleotides in the junction match TRBD2. The sequence came from a man aged 30 to 39 in good health. Sequenced: naive CD4+ T cells sorted from blood. The cell subset or site label, as the study defines it: CD45RA+ positively selected. The CDR3 region reads CASSQEGGLAGTDTQYF. The DNA sequence is as follows: TGCGCCAGCAGCCAAGAGGGGGGACTAGCGGGAACCGATACGCAGTATTTT.